This entry describes one T cell receptor beta chain. The antigen is not known. This entry belongs to a study of shared clonotypes between healthy human individuals. Study findings and constraints: Apart from blood, nothing was sampled; tissue repertoires likely differ. Non-shared clonotypes showed lower generation probabilities than clonotypes common to all four donors.

CD45RO-negative, CCR7-selected cells formed the naive CD8 fraction, which excluded terminally differentiated effector memory CD45RA+ cells. The table came from immunoSEQ multiplex PCR; TCRdb's copy has only in-frame clones and leaves some out. The table shows hundreds of thousands of clones, with roughly 98% occurring only once. The germline V gene has CDR1 SGHAT and CDR2 FQNNGV. J gave up 1 base and V 0 bases, and 13 bases lay outside the gene matches. The CDR3 is 19 residues long. Sequencing used naive CD8+ T cells sorted from blood. V gene TRBV11-2 combines with J gene TRBJ2-7, with 9 positions matching TRBD2. This TCR was recovered from a man younger than 40 in good health. As DNA, the CDR3 is TGTGCCAGCAGCTTAGATCAGGCTAGCGGGGACCTATTTTCCTACGAGCAGTACTTC. Protein: CASSLDQASGDLFSYEQYF.